This T cell receptor (beta chain) was obtained from a study of CD8+CD57+ T cells in acquired aplastic anemia. Overall study: The average for DNA from sorted CD4+ and CD8+ cells was approximately 3.2 ug. Among healthy donors, CD4+ cells averaged about 11 million reads. Study-wide results and limits: Patients and controls turned out to have twenty-nine CD8+ CDR3 sequences in common. Patient and control CD8+ Simpson's diversity was not significantly different.

CDR3 and TCR beta VDJ profiling relied on genomic DNA as the template. In TCRdb, the reads were re-called with MiXCR into one record per CDR3 protein. The sample holds about 81,000 distinct CDR3 sequences, approximately 45% seen once. V lost 5 bases to trimming and J lost 1 base; unmatched junction nucleotides: 6. Germline lookup yields CDR1 SEHNR and CDR2 FQNEAQ (reference sequence). The CDR3 runs 16 residues. Note on this clonotype: As yet, its antigen is unknown.

This clonotype originated in a human donor in good health, serving as a control. This chain connects TRBV7-9 to TRBJ2-1, with TRBD1 matching 9 bases. The specimen was sorted CD4+, CD8+, or CD8+CD57+ T cells (not recorded which) from PBMCs. DNA for the CDR3: TGTGCCAGCAGCCCCAAACAGGGGGCTTCCTACAATGAGCAGTTCTTC. This sequence encodes CASSPKQGASYNEQFF.